The 3 T cell receptor beta chains given below trace back to one sample, sequenced in a study of T cell responses to AZD1222 COVID-19 vaccine. Clones were sequenced by immunoSEQ multiplex PCR, and TCRdb holds only the in-frame ones, with some missing. Among 95,000 to 150,000 clones, around 92% were seen once, and the ten largest hold over 7.5%. Sequencing used peripheral blood, obtained 28 days after the second AZD1222 dose. These receptors were obtained from an adult who received the AZD1222 COVID-19 vaccine.

The chain is built from TRBV5-1 and TRBJ2-1, with TRBD2 matching 10 bases. V lost 5 bases to trimming and J lost 8 bases; unmatched junction nucleotides: 10. CDR3 length: 15 amino acids. Germline CDR1 is SGHRS and CDR2 is YFSETQ. The chain's CDR3 is CASRLDSGRFYEQFF. For the CDR3, the DNA is TGCGCCAGCAGACTGGATAGCGGGAGGTTCTATGAGCAGTTCTTC. The variable domain in full, completed from reference TRBV5-1 and TRBJ2-1, reads KAGVTQTPRYLIKTRGQQVTLSCSPISGHRSVSWYQQTPGQGLQFLFEYFSETQRNKGNFPGRFSGRQFSNSRSEMNVSTLELGDSALYLCASRLDSGRFYEQFFGPGTRLTVL.

V and J are TRBV7-2 and TRBJ2-7; D is perhaps TRBD1 or TRBD2 (5 bases each). Germline V gene sequence: CDR1 SGHTA, CDR2 FQGNSA. Trimming cost V 1 base and J 3 bases, with 13 bases left between them. CDR3 length equals 15 residues. The CDR3 bases are TGTGCCAGCAGCTTAGGACCGGGACGGAGCTACGAGCAGTACTTC. This translates into CASSLGPGRSYEQYF.

The V gene is TRBV19, the J gene TRBJ1-4; D is perhaps TRBD1 (6 bases). The CDR3 consists of 12 residues. CDR1 LNHDA and CDR2 SQIVND come from the germline V gene (reference sequence). Trimming took 9 bases from V and 11 from J, leaving 16 bases between them. The CDR3 DNA follows: TGTGCCAGCCGAATAACAGGGAGGAAACTGTTTTTT. Protein: CASRITGRKLFF.